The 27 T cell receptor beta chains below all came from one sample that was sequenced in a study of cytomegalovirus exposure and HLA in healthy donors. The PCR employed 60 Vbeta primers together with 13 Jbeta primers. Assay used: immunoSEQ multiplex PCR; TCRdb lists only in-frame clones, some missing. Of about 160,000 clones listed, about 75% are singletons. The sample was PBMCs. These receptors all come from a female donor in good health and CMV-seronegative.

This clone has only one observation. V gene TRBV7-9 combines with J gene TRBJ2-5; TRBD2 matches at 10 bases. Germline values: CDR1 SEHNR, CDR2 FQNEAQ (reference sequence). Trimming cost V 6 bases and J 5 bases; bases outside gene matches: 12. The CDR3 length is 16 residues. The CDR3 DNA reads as TGTGCCAGCAGTAAAGCGGGAGGGCCGCTGGCGGAGACCCAGTACTTC. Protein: CASSKAGGPLAETQYF.

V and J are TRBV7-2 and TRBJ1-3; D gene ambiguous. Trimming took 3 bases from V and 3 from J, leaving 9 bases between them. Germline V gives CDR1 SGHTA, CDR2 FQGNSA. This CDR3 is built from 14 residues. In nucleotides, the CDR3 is TGTGCCAGCAGCTTCAACAGCCTTGGAAACACCATATATTTT. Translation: CASSFNSLGNTIYF.

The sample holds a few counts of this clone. In nucleotides, the CDR3 is TGTGCCAGCAGTTTAAAGGCGGGCGGCTATGGCTACACCTTC. This codes for CASSLKAGGYGYTF. The chain has TRBV27 and TRBJ1-2; no reliable D call. With 2 bases removed from V and 4 bases from J, the gap between germline ends came to 11 bases. CDR3 size: 14 residues. Germline lookup yields CDR1 MNHEY and CDR2 SMNVEV (reference sequence).

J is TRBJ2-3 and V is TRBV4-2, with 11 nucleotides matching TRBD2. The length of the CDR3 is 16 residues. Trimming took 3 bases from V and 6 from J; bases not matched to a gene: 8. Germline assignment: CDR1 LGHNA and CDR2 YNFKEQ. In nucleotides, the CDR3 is TGTGCCAGCAGCCATTATAGCGGGGGGGGACGGGATACGCAGTATTTT. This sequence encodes CASSHYSGGGRDTQYF.

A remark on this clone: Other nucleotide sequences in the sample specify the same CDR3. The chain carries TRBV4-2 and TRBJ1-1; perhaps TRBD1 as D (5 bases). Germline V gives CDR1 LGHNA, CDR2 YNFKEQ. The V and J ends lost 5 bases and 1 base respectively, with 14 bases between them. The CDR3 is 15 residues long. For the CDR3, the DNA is TGTGCCAGCAGCTTACTAGCGGGGGGGAACACTGAAGCTTTCTTT. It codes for CASSLLAGGNTEAFF.

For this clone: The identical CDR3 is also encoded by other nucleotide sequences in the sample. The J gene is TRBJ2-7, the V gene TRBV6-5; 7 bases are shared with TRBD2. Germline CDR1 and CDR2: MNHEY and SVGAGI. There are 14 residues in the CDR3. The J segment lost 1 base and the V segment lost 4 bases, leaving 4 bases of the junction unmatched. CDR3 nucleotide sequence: TGTGCCAGCAGTTGGTCGGGAGGATCCTACGAGCAGTACTTC. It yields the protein CASSWSGGSYEQYF.

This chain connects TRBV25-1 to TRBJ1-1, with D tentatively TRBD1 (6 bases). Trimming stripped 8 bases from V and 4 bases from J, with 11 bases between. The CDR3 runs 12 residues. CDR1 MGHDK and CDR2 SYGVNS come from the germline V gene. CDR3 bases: TGTGCCAGCTCCAGGGGAGTCACTGAAGCTTTCTTT. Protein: CASSRGVTEAFF.

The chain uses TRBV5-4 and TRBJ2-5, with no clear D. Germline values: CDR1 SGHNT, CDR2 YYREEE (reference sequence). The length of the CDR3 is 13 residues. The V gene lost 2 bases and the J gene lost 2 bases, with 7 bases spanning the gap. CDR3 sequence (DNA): TGTGCCAGCAGCTTAACAGATCAAGAGACCCAGTACTTC. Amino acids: CASSLTDQETQYF.

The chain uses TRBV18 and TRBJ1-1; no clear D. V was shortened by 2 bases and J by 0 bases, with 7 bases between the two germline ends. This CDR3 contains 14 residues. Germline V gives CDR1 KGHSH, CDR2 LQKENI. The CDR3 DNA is TGTGCCAGCTCACCATCACTTATGAACACTGAAGCTTTCTTT. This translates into CASSPSLMNTEAFF.

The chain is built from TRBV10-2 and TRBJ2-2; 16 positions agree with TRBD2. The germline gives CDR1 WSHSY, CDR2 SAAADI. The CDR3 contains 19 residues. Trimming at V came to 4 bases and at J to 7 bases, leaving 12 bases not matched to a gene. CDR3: CASSASSGTSGGADGELFF. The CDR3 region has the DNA TGCGCCAGCAGTGCGTCGTCCGGGACTAGCGGGGGGGCCGACGGGGAGCTGTTTTTT.

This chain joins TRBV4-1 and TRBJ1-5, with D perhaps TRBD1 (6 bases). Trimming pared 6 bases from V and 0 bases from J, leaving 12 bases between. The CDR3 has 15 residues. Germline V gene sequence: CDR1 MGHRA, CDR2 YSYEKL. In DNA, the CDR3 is TGCGCCAGCAGACCAGGGGCTGATAGCAATCAGCCCCAGCATTTT. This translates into CASRPGADSNQPQHF.

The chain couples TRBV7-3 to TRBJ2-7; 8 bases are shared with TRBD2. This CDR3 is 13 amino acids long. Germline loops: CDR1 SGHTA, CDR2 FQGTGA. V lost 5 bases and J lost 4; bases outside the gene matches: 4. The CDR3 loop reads CASSAGGGYEQYF. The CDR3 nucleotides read TGTGCCAGCAGCGCGGGGGGCGGGTACGAGCAGTACTTC. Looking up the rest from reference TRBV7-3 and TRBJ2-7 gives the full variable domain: GAGVSQTPSNKVTEKGKYVELRCDPISGHTALYWYRQSLGQGPEFLIYFQGTGAADDSGLPNDRFFAVRPEGSVSTLKIQRTERGDSAVYLCASSAGGGYEQYFGPGTRLTVT.

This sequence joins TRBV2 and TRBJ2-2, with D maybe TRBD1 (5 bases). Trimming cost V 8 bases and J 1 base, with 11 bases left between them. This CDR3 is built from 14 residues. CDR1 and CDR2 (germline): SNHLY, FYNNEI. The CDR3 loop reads CASGARVNTGELFF. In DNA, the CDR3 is TGTGCCAGCGGGGCAAGAGTGAACACCGGGGAGCTGTTTTTT.

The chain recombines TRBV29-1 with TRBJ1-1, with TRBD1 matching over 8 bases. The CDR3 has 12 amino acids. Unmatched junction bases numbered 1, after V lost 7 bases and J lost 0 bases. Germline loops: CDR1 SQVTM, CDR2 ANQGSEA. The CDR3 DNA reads TGCAGCGGGGACAGGATGAACACTGAAGCTTTCTTT. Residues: CSGDRMNTEAFF.

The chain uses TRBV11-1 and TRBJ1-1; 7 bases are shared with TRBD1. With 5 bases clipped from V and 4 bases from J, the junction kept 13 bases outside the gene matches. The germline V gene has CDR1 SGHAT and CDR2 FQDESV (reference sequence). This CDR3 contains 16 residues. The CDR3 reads CASSPDWSGGRTEAFF. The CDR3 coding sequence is TGTGCCAGCAGCCCCGATTGGTCAGGGGGTCGCACTGAAGCTTTCTTT.

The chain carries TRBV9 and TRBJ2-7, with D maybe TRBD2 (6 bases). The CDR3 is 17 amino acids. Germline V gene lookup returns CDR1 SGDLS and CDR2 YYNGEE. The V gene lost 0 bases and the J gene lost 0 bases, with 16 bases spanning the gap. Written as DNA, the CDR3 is TGTGCCAGCAGCGTAGGGAGTAGCGGTTCTCTCTCCTACGAGCAGTACTTC. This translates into CASSVGSSGSLSYEQYF.

CDR3 in DNA: TGTGCCAGCAGCGCTACAGGAGTCAACTATGGCTACACCTTC. The encoded protein is CASSATGVNYGYTF. This chain uses TRBV6-1 with TRBJ1-2; a weak D match, TRBD1 (5 bases). This CDR3 has 14 amino acids. V shed 6 bases and J shed 2 bases, with 13 bases lying between them. The germline V gene encodes CDR1 MNHNS and CDR2 SASEGT.

CDR3 residues: CASSDPGGRAGSADTQYF. CDR3 bases: TGCGCCAGCAGCGACCCTGGTGGGCGCGCAGGTTCAGCAGATACGCAGTATTTT. This chain links TRBV5-1 with TRBJ2-3; D is uncertain. This CDR3 region has 18 residues. Trimming removed 4 bases from V and 4 bases from J, with 25 bases in between. CDR1 and CDR2 (germline): SGHRS, YFSETQ.

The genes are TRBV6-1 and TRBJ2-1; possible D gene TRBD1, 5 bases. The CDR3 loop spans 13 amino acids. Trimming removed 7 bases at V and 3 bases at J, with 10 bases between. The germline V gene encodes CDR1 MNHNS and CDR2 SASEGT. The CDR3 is CASTRTIYNEQFF. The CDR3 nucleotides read TGTGCCAGCACCCGGACAATCTACAATGAGCAGTTCTTC.

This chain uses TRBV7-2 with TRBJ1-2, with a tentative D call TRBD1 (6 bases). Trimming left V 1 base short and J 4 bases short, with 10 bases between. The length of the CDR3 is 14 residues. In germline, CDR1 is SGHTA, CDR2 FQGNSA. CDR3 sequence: CASSLEGVVYGYTF. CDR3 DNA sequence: TGTGCCAGCAGCTTAGAGGGGGTAGTCTATGGCTACACCTTC.

This chain's CDR3 is CAITDRANEQFF. The CDR3 nucleotides read TGTGCCATCACGGACAGGGCGAATGAGCAGTTCTTC. This chain connects TRBV10-3 to TRBJ2-1, with TRBD1 identical over 8 bases. The CDR3 is 12 residues long. The junction had 3 bases not matched to a gene; V was cut back by 7 bases and J by 7 bases. Looked up from germline, CDR1 is ENHRY and CDR2 is SYGVKD.

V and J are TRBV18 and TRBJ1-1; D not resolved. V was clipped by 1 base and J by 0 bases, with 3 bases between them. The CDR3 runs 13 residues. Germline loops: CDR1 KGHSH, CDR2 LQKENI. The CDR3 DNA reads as TGTGCCAGCTCACCACTCATGAACACTGAAGCTTTCTTT. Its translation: CASSPLMNTEAFF.

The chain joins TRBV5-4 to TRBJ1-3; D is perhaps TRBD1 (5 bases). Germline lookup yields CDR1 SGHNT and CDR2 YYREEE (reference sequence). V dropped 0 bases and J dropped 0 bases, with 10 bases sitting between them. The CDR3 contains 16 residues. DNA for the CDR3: TGTGCCAGCAGCTTGGGCCGGGGGAGCTCTGGAAACACCATATATTTT. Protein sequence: CASSLGRGSSGNTIYF.

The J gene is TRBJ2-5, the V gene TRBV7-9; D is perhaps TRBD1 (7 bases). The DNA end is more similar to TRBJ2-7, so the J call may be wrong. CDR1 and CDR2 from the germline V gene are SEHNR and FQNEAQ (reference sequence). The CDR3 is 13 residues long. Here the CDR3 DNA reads TGTGCCAGCACCGCGGGACAGAAGTACGAGCAGTACTTC. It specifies CASTAGQKYEQYF.

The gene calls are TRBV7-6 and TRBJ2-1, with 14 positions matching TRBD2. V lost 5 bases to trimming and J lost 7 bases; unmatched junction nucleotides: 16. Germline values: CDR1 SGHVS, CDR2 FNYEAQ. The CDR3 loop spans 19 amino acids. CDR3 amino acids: CASSLRMQGTSGSRNEQFF. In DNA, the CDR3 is TGTGCCAGCAGCCTTAGGATGCAAGGGACTAGCGGGAGTCGGAATGAGCAGTTCTTC. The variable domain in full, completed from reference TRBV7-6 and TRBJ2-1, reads GAGVSQSPRYKVTKRGQDVALRCDPISGHVSLYWYRQALGQGPEFLTYFNYEAQQDKSGLPNDRFSAERPEGSISTLTIQRTEQRDSAMYRCASSLRMQGTSGSRNEQFFGPGTRLTVL.

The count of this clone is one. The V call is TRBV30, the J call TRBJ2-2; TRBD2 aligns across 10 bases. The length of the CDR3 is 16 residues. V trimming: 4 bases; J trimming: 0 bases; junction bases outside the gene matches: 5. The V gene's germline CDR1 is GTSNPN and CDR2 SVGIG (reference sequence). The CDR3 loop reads CAWKLAGAPNTGELFF. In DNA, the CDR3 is TGTGCCTGGAAGCTAGCGGGGGCCCCGAACACCGGGGAGCTGTTTTTT.

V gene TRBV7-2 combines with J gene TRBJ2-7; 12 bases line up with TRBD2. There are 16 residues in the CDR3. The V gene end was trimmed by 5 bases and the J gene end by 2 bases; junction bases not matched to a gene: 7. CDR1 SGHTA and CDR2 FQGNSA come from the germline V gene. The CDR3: CASSPHGLAGTYEQYF. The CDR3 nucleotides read TGTGCCAGCAGCCCTCATGGACTAGCGGGAACCTACGAGCAGTACTTC.